The subject of this entry is one T cell receptor (beta chain). The antigen remains unidentified. The PCR employed 60 Vbeta primers together with 13 Jbeta primers. Generated by immunoSEQ multiplex PCR, the TCRdb table keeps only in-frame clones and is missing some. The profile shows approximately 140,000 clones, 82% of them singletons. The data were obtained in a study of cytomegalovirus exposure and HLA in healthy donors. The germline V gene encodes CDR1 LNHDA and CDR2 SQIVND (reference sequence). The CDR3 is 16 amino acids. V was shortened by 7 bases and J by 0 bases, with 18 bases between the two germline ends. Study-wide findings and caveats: A few V segments could not be told apart, such as TRBV6-2 and TRBV6-3, and were left out. Several of the most significant clusters appeared, in a later analysis, to be linked to common viral pathogens. Later findings reportedly placed an Asian-associated ancestry cluster below the approximately 670-donor mean for N-insertions.

The rearrangement joins TRBV19 to TRBJ1-1; D is undetermined. The sample comprised PBMCs. The TCR was taken from a woman aged 40 to 49 in good health and CMV-seronegative. CDR3 in amino acids: CASTPLRQAMNTEAFF. DNA for the CDR3: TGTGCCAGTACCCCTTTAAGGCAGGCGATGAACACTGAAGCTTTCTTT.